Listed below are T cell receptor beta chains from one sample, sequenced in a study of CD8+ T cells in alopecia areata. TCRdb keeps only in-frame clones here, not all; method: immunoSEQ multiplex PCR. The sample gives around 190,000 clones, around 66% of which show up once; roughly 4.2% is in the top ten. Here the sequenced sample was CD4+ T cells sorted from blood, taken at week 4, from a patient treated with tofacitinib. These receptors were collected from a human donor with alopecia areata. Both conserved end residues are part of each CDR3. The order of the fields is J gene, clone size, D gene, V gene, CDR3 DNA, CDR3 protein. A D gene is named only where the DNA matches it firmly. Clone size is shown for a subset of rows, as once, few, many or a class of expanded clone.

TRBJ1-1 . . TRBV15 TGTGCCACCAGCAGAGTTGGAGGGGGGGCCACTGAAGCTTTCTTT CATSRVGGGATEAFF
TRBJ1-2 . . TRBV18 TGTGCCAGCTCACCACCGGGCCTCTGGGGCCGCACGGGCTACACCTTC CASSPPGLWGRTGYTF
TRBJ2-6 . . TRBV4-1 TGCGCCAGCAGCCGTACAGGATCGGTCTCTGGGGCCAACGTCCTGACTTTC CASSRTGSVSGANVLTF
TRBJ2-5 . TRBD2 TRBV30 TGTGCCTGGAGTGTACGAGCGGGGGGGCCACGGGAGACCCAGTACTTC CAWSVRAGGPRETQYF
TRBJ2-3 . . TRBV7-9 TGTGCCAGCAGCTTAGCGACGACCGGGGTGAGCACAGATACGCAGTATTTT CASSLATTGVSTDTQYF
TRBJ2-5 . . TRBV20-1 TGCAGTGCCCACAGGGAAGAGACCCAGTACTTC CSAHREETQYF
TRBJ1-1 . . TRBV7-9 TGTGCCAGCACCTTTCCACAGGGAGGGCGTGCTTTCTTT CASTFPQGGRAFF
TRBJ1-1 . . TRBV6-5 TGTGCCAGCAGTACACGGCGAGTGAACACTGAAGCTTTCTTT CASSTRRVNTEAFF
TRBJ1-2 . . TRBV29-1 TGCAGCGTTGACGTCGGGGGGCAGAGTCGTGGCTACACCTTC CSVDVGGQSRGYTF
TRBJ2-3 . TRBD1 TRBV4-1 TGCGCCAGCAGCTACACAGGGGCAGATACGCAGTATTTT CASSYTGADTQYF
TRBJ1-1 . . TRBV2 TGTGCCGGTCGACAGGACGGTACTTCGGCTTTCTTT CAGRQDGTSAFF
TRBJ1-1 . TRBD1 TRBV30 TGTGCCTGGAGGGGGACAGGCGTCACTGAAGCTTTCTTT CAWRGTGVTEAFF
TRBJ1-2 . . TRBV29-1 TGCAGCGGTGACGGTGGCTACACCTTC CSGDGGYTF
TRBJ1-1 . . TRBV5-1 TGCGCCAGCAGCTGGTGGATGACTGAAGCTTTCTTT CASSWWMTEAFF
TRBJ1-1 . . TRBV6-5 TGTGCCAGCAGTGGGGTGAACACTGAAGCTTTCTTT CASSGVNTEAFF
TRBJ2-1 . . TRBV20-1 TGCAGTGCTAGTGAGGTCGATGAGCAGTTCTTC CSASEVDEQFF
TRBJ2-7 . . TRBV18 TGTGCCAGCTCACCTTTCACGGGGTACGAGCAGTACTTC CASSPFTGYEQYF
TRBJ1-1 once . TRBV5-4 TGTGCCAGCAGCTCGCGGGGAACTGAAGCTTTCTTT CASSSRGTEAFF
TRBJ2-1 few . TRBV29-1 TGCAGCGTTGAAAAAGGACAGCAAACGCAGTTCTTC CSVEKGQQTQFF
TRBJ2-5 once . TRBV5-4 TGTGCCAGCAGCTTTGGTCAAGAAGAGACCCAGTACTTC CASSFGQEETQYF
TRBJ2-1 . TRBD1 TRBV29-1 TGCAGCAACACCGGGACAGGGATCAATGAGCAGTTCTTC CSNTGTGINEQFF